The T cell receptor (beta chain) described here comes from a study of cytomegalovirus exposure and HLA in healthy donors (dated 2017 in TCRdb). The study in broad terms: According to an earlier analysis of 550 to 750 of the donors, 150 million to 200 million T cells yielded 117 million unique TCR beta sequences and about 300 Gb of sequence data. About 280 gigabases of sequencing data and around 80 million unique TCR sequences made up an early release that covered 500 to 700 HLA-typed donors. Among the roughly 410 genotyped donors, around 81% belonged to the genetic ancestry cluster associated with self-reported Caucasian donors. The study aimed to test whether signatures of past pathogen exposure could be identified by cataloging public T cell receptors. Using immunosequencing, the study profiled T cell repertoires from fewer than 700 subjects and related those repertoires to cytomegalovirus serostatus. Along with the approximately 650-subject first cohort, a separate validation cohort of some 130 different subjects was used. The study combined high-throughput TCR immunosequencing, statistical association of individual TCRs with disease status, and machine learning to predict cytomegalovirus infection status. To study patterns of TCR occurrence, a later analysis re-analyzed previously published TCR beta repertoires from 666 donors and added high-resolution HLA genotyping. In the later analysis, no new phenotypic data were used to find candidate immune exposures; instead, reliance was placed on TCR beta sequences and their occurrence across donors. To decide whether each TCR beta V gene segment behaved as functional or pseudogenic, an earlier analysis of some 580 of the donors relied on high-throughput TCR beta sequencing. Donor age, sex, ethnicity and CMV serostatus were collected together with the repertoire data. A later genetic analysis took genome-wide SNP genotypes for about three fifths of the 666 donors and used that subset as a discovery cohort. Every repertoire in the discovery cohort had been generated on one and the same sequencing platform. HLA typing covered class I and class II loci at four-digit resolution. The number of donors typed differed by locus, with about 629-630 for A, B, C, DRB1 and DQB1, around 500 for DQA1, about 610 for DPA1, and some 440 for DPB1. Several DR-DQ haplotypes were treated as single units for association and clustering because of strong linkage in the cohort. Among under 450 genotyped donors of the cohort, an average of approximately 240,000 unique TCR beta nucleotide sequences were sequenced per donor, 15% to 20% of them non-productive. What the research found in general, with its limitations: In vitro tests confirmed that three of the cytomegalovirus-associated TCR beta chains recognize cytomegalovirus antigens. Only TCR beta chains were sequenced in this cohort, and the absence of alpha or paired-chain data limited detectable features. Seventeen rarely observed V segments, including chromosome 9 orphons, were excluded from the earlier analysis of almost 600 of the donors because counts were too low. In an earlier analysis of about 550 of the donors, most TCR beta V segments were observed in productive rearrangements about 87% or about 30% of the time, broadly matching IMGT annotations. A further reported finding was that TCR beta sequences accurately predicted the HLA-A and HLA-B alleles for most subjects in the first cohort. Roughly uniform sequencing depth across donors was assumed in presence/absence analyses, although this assumption may not hold. Because some donors lacked HLA typing at each locus, the association tests relied only on the typed subset. In a later analysis, the rate of TCR association differed among HLA loci, with DRB1 alleles having the most associated TCRs and HLA-C alleles having the fewest. Linkage disequilibrium might explain the correlated functional status among segregating V segments, but an unknown experimental factor could not be excluded. Immune exposure information for the cohort was limited to CMV serostatus. A cluster of highly shared sequence variants was judged likely to represent a technical artifact of the sequencing pipeline. The classifier was reported to diagnose cytomegalovirus status with high specificity and sensitivity in both the original and validation cohorts. Most TCR sequences were seen in very few donors, while some public TCRs were found in many individuals. A later genetic analysis associated a missense DCLRE1C variant with V-gene and J-gene trimming of TCR beta chains, and an independent cohort replicated the association. Several of the top co-occurrence clusters appeared to be linked to parvovirus B19, influenza, CMV and Epstein-Barr virus, according to a later analysis. According to the authors, the approach could potentially be generalized to other disease states and immunological phenotypes. According to a later genetic analysis, donors in an Asian-associated ancestry cluster had fewer N-insertions in productive TCRs than the approximately 650-donor mean. Compared with equally common non-associated chains, HLA-associated TCR beta chains in a later analysis were more clonally expanded and had lower generation probabilities. When HLA alleles, especially DR and DQ, strongly co-occurred, TCR associations were difficult to assign to individual alleles. Specific HLA alleles were associated with 16,951 TCR beta sequences at a false discovery rate of 0.05 in a later analysis. According to a later analysis, most CMV-associated TCR beta chains appeared to be HLA-restricted, and the HLA associations seemed to be driven largely by CMV exposure. The study gave a list of roughly 150 TCR beta chains associated with cytomegalovirus. Some IMGT-functional V segments, including TRBV6-2 and TRBV6-3, could not be told apart with the 87-base-pair reads, so those segments were excluded.

Worth noting for this clone: What this receptor recognizes is not known. Per-nucleotide qualities are absent, and no much larger clonotype sits a single base away.

The V end loses 1 base and the J end loses 1 base, and a stretch of 8 bases separates them. Including cysteine and phenylalanine, the CDR3 has 15 amino acids. CDR3 DNA only is kept here, 45 bases in frame from base 1. CDR1 and CDR2 (MNHNS, SASEGT) derive from the germline V gene. Library preparation used the immunoSEQ multiplex PCR assay. For the multiplex PCR, a mixture combining 60 forward primers for TCR Vbeta segments and 13 reverse primers for TCR Jbeta segments was used. The CDR3 region of rearranged TCR beta genes was amplified from genomic DNA with a multiplex PCR assay. The amplified TCR beta libraries were sequenced on the Illumina HiSeq System as 87-base-pair reads. For the original study's pipeline: A later analysis tallied about 77 million unique TCR beta chains across the 666 repertoires, and roughly 11 million of those chains were shared by two or more donors. A nearest-neighbor algorithm error-corrected the raw reads and collapsed the reads into unique sequences, merging closely related sequences to remove PCR and sequencing errors. Alignment of CDR3 sequences to IMGT reference sequences was used to assign V, D and J gene segments. For a sequence to be retained, at least a six-nucleotide match to both a V gene segment and a J gene segment was required. A rearrangement was called productive if the CDR3 had no stop codons and remained in frame with V and J, and every other rearrangement was called non-productive. CDR3 was defined according to IMGT convention as the region running from the second conserved V-encoded cysteine to the conserved J-encoded phenylalanine. The earlier analysis of 550 to 650 of the donors excluded any sequence lacking an unambiguous match to a single V gene segment. In an earlier analysis of several hundred of the donors, a V segment was called functional when productive rearrangements were above 56.7%, and segregating when the standard deviation between donors exceeded 5%. To diagnose cytomegalovirus status from the catalog of TCR beta chain sequences, a statistical classification framework was built. In a later analysis, TCR nucleotide sequences were compared against IMGT/GENE-DB human TR gene sequences so that V and J genes could be assigned. The TCRdist pipeline was used in a later analysis to assign CDR3 sequences and most-parsimonious VDJ recombination scenarios. In a later analysis, each TCR beta chain was defined by its CDR3 amino acid sequence together with its V-gene family, and reads lacking a unique V-gene family were excluded. A later analysis removed nearly 600 highly shared, low-generation-probability nucleotide sequences to deal with suspected cross-contamination and a sequencing artifact. A later analysis calculated a clonal expansion index for each public chain from normalized within-repertoire ranks of inferred template counts. Generation probabilities in a later analysis came from a VDJ recombination model fitted to out-of-frame rearrangements, and those results were checked against IGoR. Hypergeometric tests were used in a later analysis to score TCR-TCR, TCR-HLA and TCR-CMV co-occurrence, with a repertoire-size bias correction applied to the TCR pairs. A later analysis estimated false discovery rates by permuting HLA or CMV assignments 20 times. In a later analysis, co-occurring TCRs were grouped using DBSCAN, with TCRdist sequence similarity added in when clustering inside HLA-allele-positive subsets. For co-occurrence clustering, repertoires with fewer than 30,000 or more than 120,000 public chains were excluded, along with roughly 5 repertoires with anomalous nucleotide sharing. The clones in this table, taken by TCRdb from immuneACCESS, are in-frame only. Not every clone is retained; where verified, under half of the shortfall comes from an unresolved V gene, and the cause of the rest is unknown. Clone size and V and J calls were adopted from that table, with D and trimming inferred from the DNA. The sample contains about 130,000 clones, roughly 69% of them found a single time. The top ten clones comprise about 3% of the sample.

The cohort comprised some 680 healthy bone marrow donors. At the time of sampling, all cohort members were nominally healthy, though unrecorded immune exposures were likely present. CMV serostatus was recorded as positive for 250 to 300 and negative for about 50% of the roughly 670 cohort members, whereas no CMV serostatus was recorded for the donor in question. A peripheral blood sample was provided by each donor, and peripheral blood mononuclear cells were used for TCR beta sequencing. The Qiagen DNeasy Blood Extraction Kit was used to extract genomic DNA from the blood cell samples. The source material was PBMCs. The source is a human donor in good health. Recombination joined TRBV6-1 with TRBJ2-1, with a tentative D gene TRBD1 over 5 matching bases. This receptor carries the CDR3 CASSEDRLSYNEQFF. The sequenced DNA: TGTGCCAGCAGTGAAGACAGGCTGTCCTACAATGAGCAGTTCTTC.